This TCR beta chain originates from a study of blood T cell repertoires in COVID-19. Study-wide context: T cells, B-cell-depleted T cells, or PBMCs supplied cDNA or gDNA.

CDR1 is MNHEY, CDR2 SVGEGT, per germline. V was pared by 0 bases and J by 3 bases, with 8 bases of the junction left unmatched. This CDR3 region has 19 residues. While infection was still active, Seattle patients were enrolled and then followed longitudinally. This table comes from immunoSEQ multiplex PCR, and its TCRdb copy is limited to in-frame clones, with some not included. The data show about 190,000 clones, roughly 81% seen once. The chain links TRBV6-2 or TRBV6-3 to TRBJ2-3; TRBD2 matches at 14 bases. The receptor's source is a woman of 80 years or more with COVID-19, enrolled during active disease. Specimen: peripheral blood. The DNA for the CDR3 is TGTGCCAGCAGTTACTCGACTAGCGGGGGGGTCATCGGAACAGATACGCAGTATTTT. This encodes CASSYSTSGGVIGTDTQYF.